The present T cell receptor (beta chain) was sequenced within a study of beta chain features in type 1 diabetes. Across the study: Patients shared similar age, gender and cell yields with healthy donors.

Purity of each sorted population was above 95%. The study reverse transcribed the entire isolated RNA, so it sequenced expressed TCRB transcripts. Method: immunoSEQ multiplex PCR; TCRdb's copy keeps in-frame clones and lacks some. This repertoire shows approximately 100,000 clones, less than 40% found once; its top ten account for over 0.05%. The CDR3 length is 14 residues. The V end lost 5 bases, the J end lost 7 bases, and 17 bases lay between the germline ends. Germline V gene lookup returns CDR1 SGHAT and CDR2 FQDESV (reference sequence). Sequencing input: stem cell memory CD4+ T cells from blood. The gene calls are TRBV11-1 and TRBJ1-2; perhaps TRBD1 as D (6 bases). This receptor was obtained from a young woman in good health. The CDR3: CASSQDRGSFGYTF. In nucleotides, the CDR3 is TGTGCCAGCAGCCAGGACAGAGGGAGCTTTGGCTACACCTTC.